The T cell receptor beta chain under discussion was sequenced for a study of regulatory T cells in long-lasting Graves disease. Sequencing libraries for TCR beta were prepared with iRepertoire HTBI primers and Arm-PCR of CDR3 regions. TCRdb redid the calling of the multiplex PCR reads with MiXCR, one entry per CDR3 protein. This repertoire shows about 200,000 distinct CDR3 sequences, roughly 19% found once; its top ten account for 12%. V was shortened by 8 bases and J by 7 bases, with 11 bases between the two germline ends. CDR1 and CDR2 (germline): MDHEN, SYDVKM. The CDR3 runs 11 residues. Stated time point: newly diagnosed GD, antithyroid drugs for less than 3 months. After RNA was extracted from PBMCs, the TCR library was made from it. This clonotype has at least ten counts. The same data also went into a second study, on T cells in Graves' hyperthyroidism and ophthalmopathy.

The chain employs TRBV28 and TRBJ1-2; D ambiguous. The material was peripheral blood mononuclear cells (PBMCs), obtained at new diagnosis, from a patient treated with antithyroid drugs. This TCR was sampled from a woman younger than 45 with Graves disease. This CDR3 is CASSSTGGYTF. In DNA form, the CDR3 reads TGTGCCAGCTCTTCCACCGGTGGCTACACCTTC.